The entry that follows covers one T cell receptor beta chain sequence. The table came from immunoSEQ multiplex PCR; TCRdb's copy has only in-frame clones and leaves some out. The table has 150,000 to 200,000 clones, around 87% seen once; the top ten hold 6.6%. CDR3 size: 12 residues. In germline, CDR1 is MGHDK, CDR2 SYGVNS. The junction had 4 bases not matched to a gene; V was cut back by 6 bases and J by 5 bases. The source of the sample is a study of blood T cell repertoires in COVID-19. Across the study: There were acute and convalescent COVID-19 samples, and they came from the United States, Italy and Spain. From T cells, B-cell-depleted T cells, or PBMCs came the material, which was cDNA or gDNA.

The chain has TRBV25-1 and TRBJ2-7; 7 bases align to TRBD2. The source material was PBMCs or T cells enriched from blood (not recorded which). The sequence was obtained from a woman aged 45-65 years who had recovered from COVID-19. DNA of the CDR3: TGTGCCAGCAGAACTAGCGAGCACGAGCAGTACTTC. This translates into CASRTSEHEQYF.